This TCR beta chain was profiled in a study of T-cell reconstitution after alpha-beta-depleted transplantation in children (TCRdb year 2016). Broadly, across the study: Using TCR repertoire profiling, the study quantitatively followed how T-cell immune reconstitution unfolded in children after TCRalphabeta/CD19-depleted allogeneic hematopoietic cell transplantation.

Ten or more counts support this clonotype. Its specific antigen is unknown. Base qualities are not recorded, but no much larger clone differs from it by a single base. Receptors were amplified or captured by PCR. Data came from an Illumina HiSeq 2500. Molecular barcoding was employed in the preparation of TCR libraries, with unique molecular identifiers being used to normalize TCRbeta repertoire quantification. The raw public reads went through TCRdb reprocessing: fastp at Q25, MiXCR clone calling, in-frame beta chains kept. Each CDR3 protein appears once, grouped with its most common genes and DNA. A total of 190,000 or so distinct CDR3 sequences appear in this sample, less than 8% of them only once. The top ten constitute approximately 2.9% of the sample. The CDR1 and CDR2 encoded by the germline V gene (reference sequence) are SSHAT and FNYEAQ. V was cut back by 5 bases and J by 6 bases, leaving a gap of 17 bases between them. The CDR3 runs 14 residues from the cysteine to the phenylalanine. The kept DNA is CDR3 alone, 42 bases in frame from the first base.

This sequence uses TRBV7-7 and TRBJ2-7; a tentative D call is TRBD1 (6 bases match). The sequence was collected from a human donor who donated a stem cell graft to a child with Wiskott-Aldrich syndrome. The material was PBMCs from the stem cell graft donor, obtained from the stem cell graft. CDR3 sequence: CASSPKDSSREQYF. The DNA reads TGTGCCAGCAGCCCCAAGGACAGCTCTCGCGAGCAGTACTTC.